These 27 T cell receptor beta chains were all obtained from the same sample, sequenced in a study of OX40 agonist ivuxolimab in advanced cancers. Sequenced by immunoSEQ multiplex PCR; TCRdb stores in-frame clones only, minus some. The table includes fewer than 80,000 clones, approximately 88% detected once. Sample: CD4+ or CD8+ T cells sorted from blood, taken in a trial of the OX40 agonist ivuxolimab. These receptors were taken from an adult with an advanced solid tumor such as melanoma, head and neck, liver or kidney cancer.

The chain is built from TRBV2 and TRBJ1-4, with a possible D match to TRBD1 (6 bases). Trimming shortened V by 7 bases and J by 5 bases, and 11 bases separated the two germline ends. This CDR3 spans 13 amino acids. Germline CDR1 reads SNHLY; CDR2 reads FYNNEI. The chain's CDR3 is CASTGQGNEKLFF. CDR3 in DNA: TGTGCCAGCACGGGGCAGGGGAATGAAAAACTGTTTTTT.

The rearrangement links TRBV6-5 to TRBJ1-2, with D possibly matching TRBD1 (6 bases). Trimming shortened V by 4 bases and J by 7 bases, and 13 bases separated the two germline ends. The V gene's germline CDR1 is MNHEY and CDR2 SVGAGI. This CDR3 region has 13 residues. The CDR3 DNA is TGTGCCAGCAGTTTGCAGGGGTACGTTGGCTACACCTTC. Translating it yields CASSLQGYVGYTF.

CDR3 nucleotide sequence: TGTGCCAGCAGCCGTAACAGAGGCTATGGCTACACCTTC. This codes for CASSRNRGYGYTF. This chain connects TRBV27 to TRBJ1-2; the D is unclear. Trimming took 6 bases from V and 4 from J, leaving 12 bases between them. Per germline, CDR1 MNHEY and CDR2 SMNVEV (reference sequence). This CDR3 has 13 residues.

The chain has TRBV29-1 and TRBJ2-1; 13 bases map to TRBD2. The CDR3 is made up of 15 amino acids. Germline values: CDR1 SQVTM, CDR2 ANQGSEA. With V trimmed by 7 bases and J by 3 bases, 6 bases remained unmatched. For the CDR3, the DNA is TGCAGCGCTCTCGGGACTAGCGGGATCTACAATGAGCAGTTCTTC. It is translated as CSALGTSGIYNEQFF.

The chain carries TRBV9 and TRBJ2-3, with 7 nucleotides matching TRBD2. J was trimmed by 3 bases and V by 7 bases; bases with no gene match: 11. Per the germline V gene, CDR1 is SGDLS and CDR2 is YYNGEE. The CDR3 is 15 residues long. The CDR3 loop reads CASQPSGVLTDTQYF. As DNA, the CDR3 is TGTGCCAGCCAACCGAGCGGGGTTTTAACAGATACGCAGTATTTT.

This clone came up once. This chain connects TRBV6-5 to TRBJ2-1; D is undetermined. The V end was cut by 0 bases, the J end by 7 bases, with 7 bases between. This CDR3 region has 13 residues. CDR1 is MNHEY and CDR2 is SVGAGI in the germline V gene. The chain's CDR3 is CASSYSGRNEQFF. In DNA form, the CDR3 reads TGTGCCAGCAGTTACTCAGGACGGAATGAGCAGTTCTTC.

CDR3 sequence reads: CASSLRTADTDTQYF. CDR3 DNA: TGTGCCAGCAGCCTCAGGACAGCAGACACAGATACGCAGTATTTT. The chain links TRBV7-8 to TRBJ2-3; weak D call: TRBD1 (6 bases). This CDR3 region has 15 residues. Germline V gives CDR1 SGHVS, CDR2 FQNEAQ. Trimming removed 5 bases at V and 2 bases at J, with 14 bases between. The full variable domain, rest sourced from reference TRBV7-8 and TRBJ2-3, is GAGVSQSPRYKVAKRGQDVALRCDPISGHVSLFWYQQALGQGPEFLTYFQNEAQLDKSGLPSDRFFAERPEGSVSTLKIQRTQQEDSAVYLCASSLRTADTDTQYFGPGTRLTVL.

The chain joins TRBV7-3 to TRBJ2-3; D might be TRBD2 (6 bases). V was shortened by 1 base and J by 2 bases, with 13 bases between the two germline ends. Germline V gene sequence: CDR1 SGHTA, CDR2 FQGTGA. The CDR3 has 16 residues. For the CDR3, the DNA is TGTGCCAGCAGCTTAAAGGTGGGGGGAACCACAGATACGCAGTATTTT. Translated, it gives CASSLKVGGTTDTQYF.

This sequence joins TRBV9 and TRBJ2-2; D not resolved. The CDR3 is made up of 15 amino acids. The V end lost 4 bases, the J end lost 2 bases, and 12 bases lay between the germline ends. Germline-derived CDR1 and CDR2 are SGDLS and YYNGEE. CDR3 sequence: CASSTRLQNTGELFF. For the CDR3, the DNA is TGTGCCAGCAGCACACGACTGCAAAACACCGGGGAGCTGTTTTTT.

The V call is TRBV5-8, the J call TRBJ2-7; no reliable D call. The V gene's germline CDR1 is SGHTS and CDR2 YDEGEE. This CDR3 has 12 amino acids. V lost 1 base and J lost 5, with 7 bases in between. The CDR3 sequence: CASSLRRNEQYF. In DNA, the CDR3 is TGTGCCAGCAGCTTGCGACGAAACGAGCAGTACTTC.

The CDR3 loop is CASSQQGSGANVLTF. The CDR3 nucleotides read TGTGCCAGCTCTCAACAGGGATCTGGGGCCAACGTCCTGACTTTC. The chain uses TRBV18 and TRBJ2-6; TRBD1 might be the D (6 bases). This CDR3 comprises 15 residues. Between the trimmed V and J ends, which lost 6 bases and 1 base, there was a span of 10 bases. The V gene's germline CDR1 is KGHSH and CDR2 LQKENI.

CDR3 sequence (DNA): TGTGCCAGTACCACAGCGGGGGGGCCCTTAGATACGCAGTATTTT. Its translation: CASTTAGGPLDTQYF. V and J are TRBV19 and TRBJ2-3; 10 bases fit TRBD2. In germline, CDR1 is LNHDA, CDR2 SQIVND (reference sequence). V lost 7 bases and J lost 5; bases outside the gene matches: 9. This CDR3 has 15 amino acids. Combining the CDR3 with reference TRBV19 and TRBJ2-3 gives the whole variable domain DGGITQSPKYLFRKEGQNVTLSCEQNLNHDAMYWYRQDPGQGLRLIYYSQIVNDFQKGDIAEGYSVSREKKESFPLTVTSAQKNPTAFYLCASTTAGGPLDTQYFGPGTRLTVL.

The chain recombines TRBV5-1 with TRBJ1-1, with no clear D. The ends were cut back, 1 base at V and 4 bases at J, with 11 bases in the middle. CDR1 SGHRS and CDR2 YFSETQ come from the germline V gene. The CDR3 is 14 amino acids. The CDR3 loop is CASSLFGEGTEAFF. As DNA, the CDR3 is TGCGCCAGCAGCTTGTTCGGGGAGGGCACTGAAGCTTTCTTT.

The chain uses TRBV30 and TRBJ1-2; D is unresolved. The germline gives CDR1 GTSNPN, CDR2 SVGIG (reference sequence). The CDR3 has 13 residues. The V gene lost 0 bases and the J gene lost 5 bases, with 10 bases spanning the gap. For the CDR3, the DNA is TGTGCCTGGAGTGTACGGTCCTATTATGGCTACACCTTC. It codes for CAWSVRSYYGYTF.

In DNA form, the CDR3 reads TGTGCCAACAACCGTGGGGGGCCATCCACAGATACGCAGTATTTT. Translating gives CANNRGGPSTDTQYF. The rearrangement joins TRBV5-8 to TRBJ2-3; either TRBD1 or TRBD2 may supply D (6 bases each). The germline V gene encodes CDR1 SGHTS and CDR2 YDEGEE. This CDR3 contains 15 residues. V lost 9 bases and J lost 2, with 19 bases in between.

The J gene is TRBJ1-1, the V gene TRBV10-3; D call uncertain. Germline V CDR1 and CDR2: ENHRY, SYGVKD. The CDR3 runs to 15 residues. The germline V and J ends were trimmed by 6 bases and 0 bases, with 14 bases remaining between them. The CDR3 region is CAIRAPDLMNTEAFF. As DNA, the CDR3 is TGTGCCATCAGAGCCCCCGACCTTATGAACACTGAAGCTTTCTTT.

This sequence joins TRBV27 and TRBJ2-2; D is ambiguous. Trimming took off 5 bases at V and 6 bases at J, with 10 bases between the two ends. The CDR3 runs 13 residues. Per the germline V gene, CDR1 is MNHEY and CDR2 is SMNVEV (reference sequence). CDR3 residues: CASSPKIAGELFF. In DNA, the CDR3 is TGTGCCAGCAGTCCCAAAATCGCCGGGGAGCTGTTTTTT.

This rearrangement joins TRBV19 to TRBJ1-2, with a possible D match to TRBD1 (6 bases). This CDR3 contains 16 residues. Trimming took 7 bases from V and 3 from J, leaving 21 bases between them. The germline gives CDR1 LNHDA, CDR2 SQIVND (reference sequence). The CDR3 nucleotides are TGTGCCAGTATAGGGGGTCCTGGAGACTTGGACTATGGCTACACCTTC. This codes for CASIGGPGDLDYGYTF.

The genes are TRBV11-2 and TRBJ2-3, with D possibly being TRBD2 (7 bases). This CDR3 is 15 amino acids long. The V end was cut by 7 bases, the J end by 2 bases, with 16 bases between. CDR1 is SGHAT and CDR2 is FQNNGV in the germline V gene. The DNA for the CDR3 is TGTGCCAGCACCTGGGAGGGGGGGCACACAGATACGCAGTATTTT. Protein sequence: CASTWEGGHTDTQYF.

The chain links TRBV6-1 to TRBJ2-3; no reliable D call. Trimming took off 0 bases at V and 7 bases at J, with 20 bases between the two ends. The CDR3 spans 17 residues. Germline CDR1 MNHNS, CDR2 SASEGT. Written as DNA, the CDR3 is TGTGCCAGCAGTGAAGCGCCGCCCCAAGGCCTCGGAAATACGCAGTATTTT. This codes for CASSEAPPQGLGNTQYF.

V is TRBV28 and J is TRBJ2-2, with 8 bases lining up with TRBD1. Germline V gene sequence: CDR1 MDHEN, CDR2 SYDVKM. V was pared by 5 bases and J by 5 bases, with 13 bases of the junction left unmatched. The CDR3 length is 17 residues. The CDR3 sequence: CASSRQGWDFRTGELFF. CDR3 DNA: TGTGCCAGCAGTCGACAGGGGTGGGATTTTCGGACCGGGGAGCTGTTTTTT.

The genes are TRBV19 and TRBJ2-7, with 10 bases fitting TRBD1. The V segment lost 4 bases and the J segment 9 bases; nucleotides outside the gene matches: 6. The CDR3 is made up of 13 amino acids. Germline V gives CDR1 LNHDA, CDR2 SQIVND (reference sequence). The CDR3 reads CASSTGQGLGQYF. CDR3 nucleotide sequence: TGTGCCAGTAGTACGGGACAGGGGTTGGGGCAGTACTTC. The full variable domain, rest sourced from reference TRBV19 and TRBJ2-7, is DGGITQSPKYLFRKEGQNVTLSCEQNLNHDAMYWYRQDPGQGLRLIYYSQIVNDFQKGDIAEGYSVSREKKESFPLTVTSAQKNPTAFYLCASSTGQGLGQYFGPGTRLTVT.

The V and J genes are TRBV5-1 and TRBJ1-1; no reliable D call. Germline V lookup: CDR1 SGHRS, CDR2 YFSETQ. The CDR3 loop spans 15 amino acids. The V and J ends lost 0 bases and 1 base respectively, with 10 bases between them. The CDR3 region has the DNA TGCGCCAGCAGCTTGGCCCCCCCCGGGAACACTGAAGCTTTCTTT. It specifies CASSLAPPGNTEAFF.

This rearrangement joins TRBV5-5 to TRBJ1-2, with no clear D. The CDR3 sequence is 16 residues long. The V end lost 0 bases, the J end lost 3 bases, and 15 bases lay between the germline ends. Germline V gene sequence: CDR1 SGHKS, CDR2 YYEKEE (reference sequence). CDR3 nucleotide sequence: TGTGCCAGCAGCTTGGGAGTGCGGGGAACGGACTATGGCTACACCTTC. It encodes CASSLGVRGTDYGYTF. Combining the CDR3 with reference TRBV5-5 and TRBJ1-2 gives the whole variable domain DAGVTQSPTHLIKTRGQQVTLRCSPISGHKSVSWYQQVLGQGPQFIFQYYEKEERGRGNFPDRFSARQFPNYSSELNVNALLLGDSALYLCASSLGVRGTDYGYTFGSGTRLTVV.

This rearrangement joins TRBV25-1 to TRBJ2-7; TRBD1 aligns across 9 bases. CDR1 is MGHDK, CDR2 SYGVNS, per germline. The CDR3 sequence is 15 residues long. V lost 4 bases and J lost 0; bases outside the gene matches: 4. CDR3 sequence (DNA): TGTGCCAGCAGTGTTTGGACAGGGGACTCCTACGAGCAGTACTTC. Amino acids: CASSVWTGDSYEQYF.

The chain has TRBV18 and TRBJ1-1, with 10 bases lining up with TRBD1. The CDR3 length is 16 residues. The V gene's germline CDR1 is KGHSH and CDR2 LQKENI. Losses at the gene ends were 0 bases for V and 4 bases for J; bases not matched to a gene: 5. The CDR3 spells CASSPPWGQGITEAFF. The CDR3 DNA is TGTGCCAGCTCACCACCTTGGGGACAGGGGATCACTGAAGCTTTCTTT.

This clone was recorded once. The chain uses TRBV10-3 and TRBJ2-5; perhaps TRBD2 as D (6 bases). This CDR3 contains 14 residues. V was trimmed by 6 bases and J by 1 base, leaving 12 bases between them. Germline V gene lookup returns CDR1 ENHRY and CDR2 SYGVKD. The CDR3 spells CAISERGIQETQYF. For the CDR3, the DNA is TGTGCCATCAGCGAACGGGGGATCCAAGAGACCCAGTACTTC.